This T cell receptor beta chain was identified during a study of CD8 T cells in Susac syndrome. Concerning this clonotype itself: What it binds is not known.

The V and J ends lost 7 bases and 6 bases, in that order; junction bases with no gene match: 9. The CDR3 extends over 14 amino acids. Germline V lookup: CDR1 SNHLY, CDR2 FYNNEI. Random hexamers were used to reverse transcribe roughly 0.5 to 1 ug of RNA. TCRdb analysed the immunoSEQ multiplex PCR reads with MiXCR anew, one entry per CDR3 protein. The profile shows about 200,000 distinct CDR3 sequences, more than 85% of them singletons. Study-wide findings and caveats: As the study acknowledged, the number of individuals who were part of its TCR sequencing and HLA analysis was relatively small.

Patients with stable or active relapsing-remitting disease, all of them treatment-naive, made up the multiple sclerosis controls. Negative isolation was applied to CD8+ and CD4+ T cells, and FACS enrichment was applied to TEMRA cells. The sequenced material came from CD8+ T cells from PBMCs. The rearrangement uses TRBV2 and TRBJ2-1; 7 nucleotides agree with TRBD2. The receptor was derived from a human donor with multiple sclerosis. The CDR3 coding sequence is TGTGCCAGCATTTCGGCTAGCGGATTCAATGAGCAGTTCTTC. Its translation: CASISASGFNEQFF.